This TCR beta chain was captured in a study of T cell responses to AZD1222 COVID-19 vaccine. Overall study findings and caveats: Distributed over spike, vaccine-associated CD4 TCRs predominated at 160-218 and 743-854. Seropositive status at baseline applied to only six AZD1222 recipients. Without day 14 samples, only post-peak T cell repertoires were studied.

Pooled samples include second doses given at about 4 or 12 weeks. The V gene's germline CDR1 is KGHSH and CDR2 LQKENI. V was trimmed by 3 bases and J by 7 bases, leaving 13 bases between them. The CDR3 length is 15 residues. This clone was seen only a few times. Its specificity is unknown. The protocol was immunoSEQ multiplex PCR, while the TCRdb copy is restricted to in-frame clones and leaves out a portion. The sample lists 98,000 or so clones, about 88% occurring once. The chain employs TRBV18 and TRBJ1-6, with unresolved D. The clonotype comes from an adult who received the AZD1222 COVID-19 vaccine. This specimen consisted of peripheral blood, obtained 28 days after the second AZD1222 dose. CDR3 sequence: CASSPESGPNSPLHF. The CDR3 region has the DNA TGTGCCAGCTCACCTGAATCCGGGCCGAATTCACCCCTCCACTTT.